This T cell receptor (beta chain) was observed in a study of control samples from healthy donors and cancer patients. The CDR3 is made up of 14 amino acids. Germline V gene sequence: CDR1 SNHLY, CDR2 FYNNEI. V lost 6 bases to trimming and J lost 5 bases; unmatched junction nucleotides: 4. TCRdb's copy holds only in-frame clones and misses some; the assay was immunoSEQ multiplex PCR. Of some 250,000 clones listed, approximately 80% were seen once; the top ten hold about an eighth. The clonotype was recovered from a woman aged 55-75 years with lung cancer. Sequencing input: PBMCs. The rearrangement links TRBV2 to TRBJ2-2; 9 nucleotides agree with TRBD1. In DNA form, the CDR3 reads TGTGCCAGCAGGACCGGGACAGGGACCGGGGAGCTGTTTTTT. Translation gives CASRTGTGTGELFF. Based on the CDR3 plus reference TRBV2 and TRBJ2-2, the full variable domain is EPEVTQTPSHQVTQMGQEVILRCVPISNHLYFYWYRQILGQKVEFLVSFYNNEISEKSEIFDDQFSVERPDGSNFTLKIRSTKLEDSAMYFCASRTGTGTGELFFGEGSRLTVL.